These T cell receptor beta chains were read from a single sample in a study of technical replicates of blood from a few donors. TCRdb's copy holds only in-frame clones and misses some; the assay was immunoSEQ multiplex PCR. The sample consists of about 88,000 clones, 92% of them appearing once. The sequenced sample was T cells isolated from PBMCs. Source of these receptors: a human donor in good health. CDR3s include the opening cysteine and the closing phenylalanine or tryptophan. Not all rows give a size; the values are once, few, many and, for expanded clones, a class.

>TRBJ2-5|-|TRBV10-1
CASSVSGGSVETQYF
>TRBJ1-1|-|TRBV4-1
CASSQQGGVTEAFF
>TRBJ1-2|-|TRBV18
CASSFDGSRGTYGYTF
>TRBJ1-1|-|TRBV4-2
CASSPREAEAFF
>TRBJ2-7|-|TRBV6-1
CASSDPSGAAYEQYF
>TRBJ2-3|-|TRBV23-1
CASSQRDRGRADTQYF
>TRBJ1-2|-|TRBV19
CASSSSGTGVNGYTF
>TRBJ2-7|-|TRBV28
CASSFSGVMGEDEQYF
>TRBJ2-3|-|TRBV2
CASRGGLAGVVTDTQYF
>TRBJ2-3|-|TRBV5-1
CASSVGSGGGTDTQYF
>TRBJ1-3|once|TRBV5-1
CASSLAGRGNTIYF
>TRBJ1-4|-|TRBV25-1
CASSSPTGGEKLFF
>TRBJ2-1|-|TRBV7-6
CASSRRQGTSYNEQFF
>TRBJ2-3|-|TRBV7-8
CASSSHSTDTQYF
>TRBJ2-1|-|TRBV5-1
CASSLAQAAYNEQFF
>TRBJ2-3|once|TRBV29-1
CSVEARRARVFFTDTQYF
>TRBJ2-7|-|TRBV7-6
CASSLLGRLGEQYF
>TRBJ1-4|-|TRBV28
CASSDGGQGMLFGKLFF
>TRBJ1-2|-|TRBV5-1
CASSLGQGIGGYTF
>TRBJ1-2|-|TRBV11-3
CASSPGGYGYTF
>TRBJ1-1|-|TRBV5-1
CASSQGDRAAAFF
>TRBJ2-2|-|TRBV10-1
CASQDRRAGELFF
>TRBJ2-3|-|TRBV4-1
CASSQGWTRSTDTQYF
>TRBJ2-1|-|TRBV11-2
CASSSLIKPRGSSGHEQFF
>TRBJ2-1|-|TRBV30
CACYGTGNYNEQFF
>TRBJ2-7|-|TRBV10-3
CAASPTGETYEQYF
>TRBJ1-3|-|TRBV6-5
CASGDSRSGNTIYF
>TRBJ1-1|-|TRBV5-5
CASTTDHGTGTEAFF
>TRBJ2-1|-|TRBV25-1
CASSDRLTVTEQFF
>TRBJ2-7|-|TRBV5-1
CASSFTSSYEQYF
>TRBJ1-1|-|TRBV7-8
CASSLRGGTEAFF
>TRBJ1-4|-|TRBV19
CASSIWASSNEKLFF
>TRBJ2-1|-|TRBV5-1
CASSLRSPRQGFLSYNEQFF
>TRBJ2-7|-|TRBV5-5
CASSLAGGQVYEQYF
>TRBJ1-2|-|TRBV5-6
CASSLKTRDGYTF
>TRBJ2-7|-|TRBV20-1
CSARRGIEQYF
>TRBJ2-7|-|TRBV5-4
CASTYGTGGYEQYF
>TRBJ2-1|-|TRBV29-1
CSVPAPGLADNEQFF
>TRBJ1-3|-|TRBV9
CASSALSGNTIYF
>TRBJ1-4|-|TRBV14
CASSQAGEKLFF
>TRBJ2-5|once|TRBV11-3
CASSLGIDRGQETQYF